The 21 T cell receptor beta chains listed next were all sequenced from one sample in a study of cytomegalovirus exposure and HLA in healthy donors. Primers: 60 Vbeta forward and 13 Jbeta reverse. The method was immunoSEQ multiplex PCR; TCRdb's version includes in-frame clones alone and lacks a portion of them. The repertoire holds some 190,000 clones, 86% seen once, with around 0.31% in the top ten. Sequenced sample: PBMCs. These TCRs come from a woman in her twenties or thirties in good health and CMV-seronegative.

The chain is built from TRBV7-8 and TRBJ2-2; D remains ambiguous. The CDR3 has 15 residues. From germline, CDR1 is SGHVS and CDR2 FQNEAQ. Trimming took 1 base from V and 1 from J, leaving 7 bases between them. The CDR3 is CASSLVAGNTGELFF. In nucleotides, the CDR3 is TGTGCCAGCAGCTTAGTGGCAGGGAACACCGGGGAGCTGTTTTTT.

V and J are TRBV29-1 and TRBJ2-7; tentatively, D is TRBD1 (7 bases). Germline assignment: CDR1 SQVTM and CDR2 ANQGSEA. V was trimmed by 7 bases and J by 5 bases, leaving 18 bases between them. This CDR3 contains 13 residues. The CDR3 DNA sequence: TGCAGCGCCGAGGGGGGACAGTCGGACGAGCAGTACTTC. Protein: CSAEGGQSDEQYF.

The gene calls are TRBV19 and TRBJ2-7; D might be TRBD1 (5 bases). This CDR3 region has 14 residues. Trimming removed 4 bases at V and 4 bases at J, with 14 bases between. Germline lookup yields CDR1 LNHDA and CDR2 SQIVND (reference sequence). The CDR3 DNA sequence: TGTGCCAGTAGTACCTCGACAGTAGAGTACGAGCAGTACTTC. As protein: CASSTSTVEYEQYF.

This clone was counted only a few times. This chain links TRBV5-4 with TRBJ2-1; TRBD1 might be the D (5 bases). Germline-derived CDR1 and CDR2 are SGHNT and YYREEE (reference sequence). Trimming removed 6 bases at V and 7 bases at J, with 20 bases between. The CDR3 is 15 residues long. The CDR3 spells CASTKRLEGANEQFF. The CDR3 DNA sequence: TGTGCCAGCACAAAGAGGTTGGAAGGGGCAAATGAGCAGTTCTTC.

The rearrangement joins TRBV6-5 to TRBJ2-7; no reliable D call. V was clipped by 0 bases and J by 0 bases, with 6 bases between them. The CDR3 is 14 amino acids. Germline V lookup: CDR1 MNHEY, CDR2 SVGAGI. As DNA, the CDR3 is TGTGCCAGCAGTTACTCGATCAGCTCCTACGAGCAGTACTTC. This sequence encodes CASSYSISSYEQYF.

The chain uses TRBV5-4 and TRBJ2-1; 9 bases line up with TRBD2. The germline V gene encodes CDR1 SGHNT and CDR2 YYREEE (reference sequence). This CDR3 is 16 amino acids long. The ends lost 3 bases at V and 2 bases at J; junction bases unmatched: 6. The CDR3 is CASSYDIAGAYNEQFF. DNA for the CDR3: TGTGCCAGCAGCTACGATATAGCGGGGGCCTACAATGAGCAGTTCTTC. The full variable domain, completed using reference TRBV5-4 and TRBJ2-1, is ETGVTQSPTHLIKTRGQQVTLRCSSQSGHNTVSWYQQALGQGPQFIFQYYREEENGRGNFPPRFSGLQFPNYSSELNVNALELDDSALYLCASSYDIAGAYNEQFFGPGTRLTVL.

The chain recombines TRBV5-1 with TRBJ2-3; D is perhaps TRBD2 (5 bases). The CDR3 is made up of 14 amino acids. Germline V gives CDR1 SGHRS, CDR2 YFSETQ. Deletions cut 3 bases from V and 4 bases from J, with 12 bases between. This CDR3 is CASSSEGSADTQYF. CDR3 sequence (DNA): TGCGCCAGCAGCTCCGAGGGATCGGCAGATACGCAGTATTTT.

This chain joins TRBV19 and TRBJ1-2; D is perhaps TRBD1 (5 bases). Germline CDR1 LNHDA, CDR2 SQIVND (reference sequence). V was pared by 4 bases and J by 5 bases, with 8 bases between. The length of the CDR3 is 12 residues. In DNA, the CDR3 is TGTGCCAGTAGTAAGGAGGGGTATGGCTACACCTTC. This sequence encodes CASSKEGYGYTF.

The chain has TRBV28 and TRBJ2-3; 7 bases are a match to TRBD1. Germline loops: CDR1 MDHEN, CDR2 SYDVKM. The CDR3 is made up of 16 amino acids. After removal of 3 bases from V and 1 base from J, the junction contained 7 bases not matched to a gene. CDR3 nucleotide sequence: TGTGCCAGCAGTTTGATGAGGGGGCCGGGCACAGATACGCAGTATTTT. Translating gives CASSLMRGPGTDTQYF.

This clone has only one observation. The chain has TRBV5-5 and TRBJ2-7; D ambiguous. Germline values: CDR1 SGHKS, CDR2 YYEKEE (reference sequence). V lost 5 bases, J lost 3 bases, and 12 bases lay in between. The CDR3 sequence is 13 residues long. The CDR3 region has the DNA TGTGCCAGCAGTTTTGACACGTTCTACGAGCAGTACTTC. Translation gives CASSFDTFYEQYF.

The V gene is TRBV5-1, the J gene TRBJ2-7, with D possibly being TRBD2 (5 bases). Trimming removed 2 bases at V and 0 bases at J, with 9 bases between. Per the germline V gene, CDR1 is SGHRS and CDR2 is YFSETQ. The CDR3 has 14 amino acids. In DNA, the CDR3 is TGCGCCAGCAGCTTAGAAGCGGACTCCTACGAGCAGTACTTC. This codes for CASSLEADSYEQYF.

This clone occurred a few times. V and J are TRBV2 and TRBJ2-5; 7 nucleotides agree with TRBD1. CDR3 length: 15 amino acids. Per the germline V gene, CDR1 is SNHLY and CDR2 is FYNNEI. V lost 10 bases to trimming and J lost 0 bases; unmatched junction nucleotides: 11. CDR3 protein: CATGGQIRYQETQYF. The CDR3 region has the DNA TGTGCCACAGGGGGACAAATCCGCTACCAAGAGACCCAGTACTTC.

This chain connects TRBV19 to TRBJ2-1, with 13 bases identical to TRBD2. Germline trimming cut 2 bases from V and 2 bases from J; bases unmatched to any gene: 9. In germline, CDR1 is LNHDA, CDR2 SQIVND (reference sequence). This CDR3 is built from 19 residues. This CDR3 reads CASSIILAGGPKAYNEQFF. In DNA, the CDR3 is TGTGCCAGTAGTATAATACTAGCGGGAGGGCCGAAGGCCTACAATGAGCAGTTCTTC.

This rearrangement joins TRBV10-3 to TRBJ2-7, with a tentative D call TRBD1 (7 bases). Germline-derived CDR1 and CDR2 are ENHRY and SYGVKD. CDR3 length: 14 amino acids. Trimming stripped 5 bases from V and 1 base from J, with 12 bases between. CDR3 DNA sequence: TGTGCCATCAGTAGGAGGGACAGTTCCTACGAGCAGTACTTC. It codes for CAISRRDSSYEQYF.

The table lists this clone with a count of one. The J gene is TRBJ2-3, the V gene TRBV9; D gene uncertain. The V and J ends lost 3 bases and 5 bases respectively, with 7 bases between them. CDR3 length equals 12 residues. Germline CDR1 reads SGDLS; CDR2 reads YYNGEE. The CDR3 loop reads CASSGQVDTQYF. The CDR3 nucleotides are TGTGCCAGCAGCGGTCAGGTAGATACGCAGTATTTT.

The CDR3 sequence: CASSLSGGPNEAFF. Here the CDR3 DNA reads TGTGCCAGCAGCTTATCGGGGGGGCCTAATGAAGCTTTCTTT. The gene calls are TRBV7-3 and TRBJ1-1; D may be TRBD1 (6 bases). The germline V and J ends were trimmed by 2 bases and 7 bases, with 14 bases remaining between them. CDR3 size: 14 residues. Germline V gene lookup returns CDR1 SGHTA and CDR2 FQGTGA.

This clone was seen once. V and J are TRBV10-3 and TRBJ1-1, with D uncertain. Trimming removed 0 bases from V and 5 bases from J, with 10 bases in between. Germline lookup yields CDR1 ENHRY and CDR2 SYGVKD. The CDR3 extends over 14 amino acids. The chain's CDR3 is CAISESGSGTEAFF. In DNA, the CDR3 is TGTGCCATCAGTGAGTCTGGCTCCGGGACTGAAGCTTTCTTT.

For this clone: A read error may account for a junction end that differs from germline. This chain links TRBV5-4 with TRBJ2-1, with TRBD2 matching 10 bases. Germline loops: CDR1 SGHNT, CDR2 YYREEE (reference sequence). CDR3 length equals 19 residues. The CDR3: CASSDGGTSAFKSFNEQFF. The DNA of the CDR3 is TGTGCCAGCAGCGACGGGGGGACTAGCGCTTTTAAGTCCTTCAATGAGCAGTTCTTC.

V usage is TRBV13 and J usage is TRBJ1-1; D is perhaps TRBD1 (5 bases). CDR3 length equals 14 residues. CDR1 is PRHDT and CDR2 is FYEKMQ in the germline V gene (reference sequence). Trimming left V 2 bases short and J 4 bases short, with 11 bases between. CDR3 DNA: TGTGCCAGCAGCTTAACCAGGGTTGGCACTGAAGCTTTCTTT. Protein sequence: CASSLTRVGTEAFF.

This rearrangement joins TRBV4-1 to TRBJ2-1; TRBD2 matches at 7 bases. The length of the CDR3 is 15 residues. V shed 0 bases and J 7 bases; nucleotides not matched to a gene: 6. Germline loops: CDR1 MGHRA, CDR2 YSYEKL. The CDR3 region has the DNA TGCGCCAGCAGCCAAGACCGGGGGGTTTGGAATGAGCAGTTCTTC. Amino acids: CASSQDRGVWNEQFF.

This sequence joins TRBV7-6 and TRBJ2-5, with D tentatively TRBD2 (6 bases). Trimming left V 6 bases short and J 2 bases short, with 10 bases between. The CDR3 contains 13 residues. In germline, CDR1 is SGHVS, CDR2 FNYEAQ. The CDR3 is CASRKGRQETQYF. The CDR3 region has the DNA TGTGCCAGCAGGAAGGGGAGGCAAGAGACCCAGTACTTC.